The 21 T cell receptor beta chains below all came from one sample that was sequenced in a study of T cells of healthy individuals. Via MiXCR, TCRdb re-called the 5' RACE reads, giving one row per CDR3 protein. The table records roughly 76,000 distinct CDR3 sequences, roughly 5% of them present only once. Receptors were obtained from a female donor in good health.

This clonotype was detected ten times or more. The chain combines TRBV20-1 with TRBJ2-1, with 7 positions matching TRBD1. From germline, CDR1 is DFQATT and CDR2 SNEGSKA (reference sequence). CDR3 length: 16 amino acids. Trimming cost V 0 bases and J 0 bases; bases outside gene matches: 5. The DNA for the CDR3 is TGCAGTGCTAGAGATTGGGACAGCCGCTCCTACAATGAGCAGTTCTTC. Its protein product is CSARDWDSRSYNEQFF.

This clonotype was counted between two and nine times. The DNA is omitted, as the CDR3 cannot be located on it reliably, and the CDR3 follows TCRdb's listing. The chain uses TRBV6-2 or TRBV6-3 and TRBJ1-1; the table's D gene call, TRBD1, was not cross checked with the DNA. Counting both end residues, the CDR3 totals 18 amino acids. CDR1 is MNHEY and CDR2 is SVGEGT in the germline V gene. CDR3 sequence: CASSSVRGKGRWDTEAFF.

This clonotype was seen repeatedly, ten times or more. The chain couples TRBV27 to TRBJ1-2; possibly TRBD1 for D (5 bases). Trimming shortened V by 8 bases and J by 0 bases, and 10 bases separated the two germline ends. This CDR3 region has 13 residues. The germline gives CDR1 MNHEY, CDR2 SMNVEV (reference sequence). The CDR3 spells CASGAGPNYGYTF. CDR3 nucleotide sequence: TGTGCCAGCGGGGCCGGACCTAACTATGGCTACACCTTC.

At least ten counts were recorded for this clonotype. The chain uses TRBV4-2 and TRBJ2-1; the D is unclear. Germline-derived CDR1 and CDR2 are LGHNA and YNFKEQ. The CDR3 has 18 residues. V lost 0 bases, J lost 0 bases, and 15 bases lay in between. The CDR3: CASSQDNGLVSSYNEQFF. In DNA, the CDR3 is TGTGCCAGCAGCCAAGATAATGGGCTAGTGAGCTCCTACAATGAGCAGTTCTTC.

This clonotype was seen many times. This sequence joins TRBV12-3 or TRBV12-4 and TRBJ2-1; D gene ambiguous. The V end was cut by 6 bases, the J end by 8 bases, with 14 bases between. The CDR3 spans 13 residues. The CDR3 nucleotides read TGTGCCAGCAGGCCCCACGGCAACCATGAGCAGTTCTTC. Translation gives CASRPHGNHEQFF.

This clonotype has just a few counts. The rearrangement joins TRBV3-1 to TRBJ1-1, with no clear D. CDR1 is LGHDT, CDR2 YNNKEL, per germline (reference sequence). This CDR3 has 16 residues. V gave up 2 bases and J gave up 1 base, with 14 bases separating them. The CDR3 spells CASSQLRRATNTEAFF. DNA of the CDR3: TGTGCCAGCAGCCAACTTCGACGGGCAACGAACACTGAAGCTTTCTTT.

This clonotype was detected a few times. V is TRBV12-3 or TRBV12-4 and J is TRBJ2-2; no firm D call. The length of the CDR3 is 13 residues. The V gene lost 7 bases and the J gene lost 0 bases, with 6 bases spanning the gap. DNA for the CDR3: TGTGCCAGCAAAGCAGCGAACACCGGGGAGCTGTTTTTT. This encodes CASKAANTGELFF.

This clonotype was counted at least ten times. The chain uses TRBV20-1 and TRBJ2-3; D unclear. Germline CDR1 and CDR2: DFQATT and SNEGSKA (reference sequence). CDR3 length: 13 residues. Trimming cost V 3 bases and J 4 bases, with 11 bases left between them. This chain's CDR3 is CSASVSLPDTQYF. The CDR3 DNA reads TGCAGTGCTAGTGTCTCCCTCCCAGATACGCAGTATTTT.

This clonotype has a count of ten or more. The V gene is TRBV10-3, the J gene TRBJ2-1; TRBD2 aligns across 15 bases. V lost 6 bases, J lost 0 bases, and 6 bases stayed unmatched. CDR1 and CDR2 (germline): ENHRY, SYGVKD. The CDR3 contains 18 residues. This CDR3 reads CAISGLAGGPRSYNEQFF. Here the CDR3 DNA reads TGTGCCATCAGCGGACTAGCGGGAGGGCCCCGCTCCTACAATGAGCAGTTCTTC.

This clonotype was detected only a few times. The gene calls are TRBV19 and TRBJ1-5; D gene unclear. The CDR3 contains 14 residues. Trimming shortened V by 5 bases and J by 1 base, and 9 bases separated the two germline ends. From germline, CDR1 is LNHDA and CDR2 SQIVND (reference sequence). The CDR3, as DNA: TGTGCCAGTAGTCTCCCCCCCAGCAATCAGCCCCAGCATTTT. Its translation: CASSLPPSNQPQHF.

V is TRBV9 and J is TRBJ2-4; TRBD1 might be the D (6 bases). Germline CDR1 reads SGDLS; CDR2 reads YYNGEE. With 2 bases removed from V and 5 bases from J, the gap between germline ends came to 8 bases. The CDR3 sequence is 13 residues long. Here the CDR3 reads CASSVGHQNIQYF. For the CDR3, the DNA is TGTGCCAGCAGCGTGGGACACCAAAACATTCAGTACTTC.

The J gene is TRBJ2-7, the V gene TRBV7-9; 10 bases match TRBD1. V shed 4 bases, J shed 11 bases, and the junction held 2 bases outside the gene matches. The CDR3 is 11 amino acids. CDR1 and CDR2 (germline): SEHNR, FQNEAQ (reference sequence). CDR3 protein: CASSSGQGEYF. CDR3 sequence (DNA): TGTGCCAGCAGCTCTGGACAGGGGGAGTACTTC.

This clonotype showed up many times. At one boundary the junction diverges from the germline segment, which might be a read error. The chain couples TRBV3-1 to TRBJ2-7, with 8 bases matching TRBD1. The CDR3 extends over 11 amino acids. Germline V lookup: CDR1 LGHDT, CDR2 YNNKEL (reference sequence). This CDR3 reads CASSQGRGRFF. The CDR3 nucleotides are TGTGCCAGCAGCCAAGGCAGGGGGCGATTCTTC.

This clonotype was seen a handful of times. This chain links TRBV7-6 with TRBJ2-1, with 8 bases matching TRBD2. With 5 bases clipped from V and 0 bases from J, the junction kept 3 bases outside the gene matches. The CDR3 totals 15 residues. CDR1 is SGHVS and CDR2 is FNYEAQ in the germline V gene. CDR3 region: CASSVGRASYNEQFF. DNA of the CDR3: TGTGCCAGCAGCGTCGGGAGGGCCTCCTACAATGAGCAGTTCTTC.

This clonotype was seen many times. The chain employs TRBV12-3 or TRBV12-4 and TRBJ2-2; D not certain. Trimming pared 1 base from V and 1 base from J, leaving 13 bases between. The CDR3 runs 17 residues. CDR3 DNA: TGTGCCAGCAGTTTAGTCGGCCGGCCGGTGAACACCGGGGAGCTGTTTTTT. This codes for CASSLVGRPVNTGELFF.

This chain connects TRBV4-3 to TRBJ2-7; D ambiguous. The CDR3 covers 15 residues. Germline V lookup: CDR1 LGHNA, CDR2 YSLEER. V was shortened by 1 base and J by 2 bases, with 12 bases between the two germline ends. The CDR3 DNA follows: TGCGCCAGCAGCCAAGGTCTAGGACCTGCCTACGAGCAGTACTTC. It translates to CASSQGLGPAYEQYF.

This clonotype appeared many times. The chain uses TRBV7-9 and TRBJ2-7; 9 positions agree with TRBD1. CDR1 is SEHNR and CDR2 is FQNEAQ in the germline V gene (reference sequence). V lost 7 bases to trimming and J lost 6 bases; unmatched junction nucleotides: 19. There are 17 residues in the CDR3. DNA for the CDR3: TGTGCCAGCACCGAGACCCCCACAGGGGGCGCCCCCCTCGAGCAGTACTTC. As protein: CASTETPTGGAPLEQYF.

This clonotype was counted at least ten times. The V gene is TRBV30, the J gene TRBJ2-4, with 7 bases identical to TRBD2. The CDR3 runs 17 residues. Germline V gene sequence: CDR1 GTSNPN, CDR2 SVGIG (reference sequence). Losses at the gene ends were 0 bases for V and 0 bases for J; bases not matched to a gene: 8. DNA of the CDR3: TGTGCCTGGAGTGTACGGGGACTAACTTTAGCCAAAAACATTCAGTACTTC. Its translation is CAWSVRGLTLAKNIQYF.

This clonotype was found once. CDR3 DNA: TGTGCCAGCAGTTCGACCGGGACACGGAGATTTAACTATGGCTACACCTTC. It codes for CASSSTGTRRFNYGYTF. V gene TRBV2 combines with J gene TRBJ1-2, with D possibly being TRBD1 (6 bases). This CDR3 has 17 amino acids. V was pared by 5 bases and J by 1 base, with 20 bases between. Germline-derived CDR1 and CDR2 are SNHLY and FYNNEI.

The chain recombines TRBV9 with TRBJ2-6, with TRBD1 matching 8 bases. The CDR3 spans 18 residues. The germline CDR1 and CDR2 sequences are SGDLS and YYNGEE. Losses at the gene ends were 0 bases for V and 0 bases for J; bases not matched to a gene: 5. Written as DNA, the CDR3 is TGTGCCAGCAGCGTAGCTCGACAGGGGAACTCTGGGGCCAACGTCCTGACTTTC. Translated: CASSVARQGNSGANVLTF.

This clonotype has at least ten counts. The V and J genes are TRBV7-2 and TRBJ2-6; D is ambiguous. Germline V lookup: CDR1 SGHTA, CDR2 FQGNSA. The CDR3 runs 15 residues. V was cut by 3 bases and J by 1 base, with 7 bases left in between. CDR3 protein: CASSFGGSGANVLTF. The CDR3 DNA reads as TGTGCCAGCAGCTTCGGTGGGTCTGGGGCCAACGTCCTGACTTTC.